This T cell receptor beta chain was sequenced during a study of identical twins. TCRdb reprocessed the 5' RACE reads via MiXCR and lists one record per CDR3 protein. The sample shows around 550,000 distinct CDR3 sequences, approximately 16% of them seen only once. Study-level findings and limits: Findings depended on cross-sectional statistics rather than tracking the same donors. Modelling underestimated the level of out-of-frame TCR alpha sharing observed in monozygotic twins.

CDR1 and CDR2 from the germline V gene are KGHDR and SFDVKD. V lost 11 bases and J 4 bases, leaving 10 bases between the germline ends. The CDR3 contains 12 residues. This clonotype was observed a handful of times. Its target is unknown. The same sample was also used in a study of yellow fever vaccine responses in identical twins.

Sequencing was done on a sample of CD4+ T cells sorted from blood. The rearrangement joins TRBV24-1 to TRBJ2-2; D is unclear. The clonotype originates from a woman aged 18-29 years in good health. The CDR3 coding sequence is TGTGCCATCACGACCTCCACCGGGGAGCTGTTTTTT. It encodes CAITTSTGELFF.